The 12 T cell receptor beta chains in this list originate from one sample, sequenced in a study of shared clonotypes between healthy human individuals. Clones were sequenced by immunoSEQ multiplex PCR, and TCRdb holds only the in-frame ones, with some missing. The sample holds over a million clones, about 98% seen once. Sequenced material: naive CD4+ T cells sorted from blood. Described subset: CD45RA+ positively selected. All receptors derive from a man aged 25 to 45 in good health.

The chain couples TRBV6-1 to TRBJ1-1, with D possibly TRBD1 on 5 matching bases. V lost 4 bases, J lost 7 bases, and 16 bases lay in between. CDR1 and CDR2 (germline): MNHNS, SASEGT. The length of the CDR3 is 14 residues. CDR3 sequence reads: CASSVFRDGVEAFF. The CDR3 DNA reads as TGTGCCAGCAGTGTCTTCCGGGACGGCGTTGAAGCTTTCTTT.

Details on this clone: The same CDR3 can be traced to other DNA sequences in this sample. This chain connects TRBV7-9 to TRBJ2-1; 8 bases line up with TRBD2. CDR3 size: 15 residues. V was clipped by 5 bases and J by 5 bases; unmatched bases: 8. The germline V gene encodes CDR1 SEHNR and CDR2 FQNEAQ (reference sequence). The CDR3 region is CASSPRLAGDNEQFF. The DNA of the CDR3 is TGTGCCAGCAGCCCCCGGCTAGCGGGCGACAATGAGCAGTTCTTC.

The rearrangement joins TRBV11-2 to TRBJ2-1; D ambiguous. Looked up from germline, CDR1 is SGHAT and CDR2 is FQNNGV. The CDR3 runs to 13 residues. Deletions cut 4 bases from V and 5 bases from J, with 9 bases between. The CDR3 region has the DNA TGTGCCAGCAGCTCGTCCTATAACAATGAGCAGTTCTTC. Its translation: CASSSSYNNEQFF. The variable domain in full, with the rest retrieved from reference TRBV11-2 and TRBJ2-1, is EAGVAQSPRYKIIEKRQSVAFWCNPISGHATLYWYQQILGQGPKLLIQFQNNGVVDDSQLPKDRFSAERLKGVDSTLKIQPAKLEDSAVYLCASSSSYNNEQFFGPGTRLTVL.

The chain combines TRBV11-2 with TRBJ2-1; 8 nucleotides line up with TRBD2. CDR1 and CDR2 from the germline V gene are SGHAT and FQNNGV. The CDR3 consists of 16 residues. V trimming: 4 bases; J trimming: 15 bases; junction bases outside the gene matches: 20. CDR3 in amino acids: CASSSHKQPLSGARFF. DNA of the CDR3: TGTGCCAGCAGCTCCCACAAACAGCCTCTTAGCGGGGCGCGGTTCTTC.

The chain joins TRBV4-3 to TRBJ2-3; no definite D call. The V and J ends lost 1 base and 1 base respectively, with 15 bases between them. The CDR3 totals 17 residues. Germline V gives CDR1 LGHNA, CDR2 YSLEER. This chain's CDR3 is CASSQVILSTGTDTQYF. CDR3 nucleotides: TGCGCCAGCAGCCAAGTTATCCTCAGTACGGGCACAGATACGCAGTATTTT.

CDR3 amino acids: CASSIEVGQGAGANVLTF. The DNA for the CDR3 is TGTGCCAGTAGTATAGAGGTAGGACAGGGGGCTGGGGCCAACGTCCTGACTTTC. The chain couples TRBV19 to TRBJ2-6; 10 bases agree with TRBD1. The CDR3 spans 18 residues. Losses at the gene ends were 0 bases for V and 2 bases for J; bases not matched to a gene: 4. Germline V gene lookup returns CDR1 LNHDA and CDR2 SQIVND (reference sequence).

The chain couples TRBV19 to TRBJ1-5; TRBD1 matches at 9 bases. The V gene's germline CDR1 is LNHDA and CDR2 SQIVND (reference sequence). The CDR3 is made up of 16 amino acids. V trimming: 4 bases; J trimming: 4 bases; junction bases outside the gene matches: 8. CDR3 in DNA: TGTGCCAGTAGTAAATTGGACAGGGGAAAAAATCAGCCCCAGCATTTT. This encodes CASSKLDRGKNQPQHF.

The chain has TRBV15 and TRBJ1-1; D gene uncertain. This CDR3 region has 12 residues. Germline V gene data show CDR1 as LNHNV and CDR2 as YYDKDF (reference sequence). The germline V and J ends were trimmed by 1 base and 1 base, with 1 base remaining between them. For the CDR3, the DNA is TGTGCCACCAGCAGAGCGAACACTGAAGCTTTCTTT. The encoded protein is CATSRANTEAFF.

The chain couples TRBV5-1 to TRBJ2-2, with D possibly matching TRBD2 (5 bases). Germline assignment: CDR1 SGHRS and CDR2 YFSETQ. V lost 4 bases and J lost 4, with 11 bases in between. The CDR3 is made up of 14 amino acids. This CDR3 is CASSPSGPTGELFF. In nucleotides, the CDR3 is TGCGCCAGCAGCCCCAGCGGCCCCACCGGGGAGCTGTTTTTT.

V and J are TRBV9 and TRBJ2-1; the match to TRBD2 covers 15 bases. Germline V gene data show CDR1 as SGDLS and CDR2 as YYNGEE. With V trimmed by 3 bases and J by 5 bases, 6 bases remained unmatched. This CDR3 has 17 amino acids. The CDR3 region has the DNA TGTGCCAGCAGCGAGGGACTAGCGGGAGGACGCAACAATGAGCAGTTCTTC. Translation gives CASSEGLAGGRNNEQFF.

The V and J genes are TRBV5-4 and TRBJ2-4; possible D gene TRBD1, 6 bases. Trimming pared 4 bases from V and 0 bases from J, leaving 14 bases between. Germline lookup yields CDR1 SGHNT and CDR2 YYREEE (reference sequence). The CDR3 has 16 residues. The CDR3 loop is CASSPGHGLAKNIQYF. The CDR3 nucleotides read TGTGCCAGCAGCCCGGGACACGGACTAGCCAAAAACATTCAGTACTTC.

The V and J genes are TRBV28 and TRBJ1-1; no reliable D call. The CDR3 has 13 amino acids. Between the trimmed V and J ends, which lost 2 bases and 1 base, there was a span of 5 bases. Germline assignment: CDR1 MDHEN and CDR2 SYDVKM. The CDR3 coding sequence is TGTGCCAGCAGTTTAGAGTGGAACACTGAAGCTTTCTTT. It encodes CASSLEWNTEAFF.